The entry that follows covers one T cell receptor (beta chain) sequence. The antigen remains undetermined. The CDR3 runs 19 residues. V was shortened by 5 bases and J by 3 bases, with 29 bases between the two germline ends. This sample is drawn from a study of CD8 T cells in ankylosing spondylitis. Broader study findings: There was a TCR beta motif, made of eight highly homologous variants, that appeared characteristic of ankylosing spondylitis blood.

MiXCR, run by TCRdb on the 5' RACE reads, gives a single entry per CDR3 protein. This table holds 650,000 to 800,000 distinct CDR3 sequences, 19% found once. The receptor was isolated from a male donor with ankylosing spondylitis. What was sequenced was blood, either unsorted or a sorted T cell fraction (not recorded which). The chain joins TRBV12-3 or TRBV12-4 to TRBJ2-7; TRBD2 might be the D (6 bases). The CDR3 spells CASSPTATGTYGSIYEQYF. The CDR3 DNA follows: TGTGCCAGCAGTCCCACAGCTACCGGGACTTACGGCAGTATCTACGAGCAGTACTTC.